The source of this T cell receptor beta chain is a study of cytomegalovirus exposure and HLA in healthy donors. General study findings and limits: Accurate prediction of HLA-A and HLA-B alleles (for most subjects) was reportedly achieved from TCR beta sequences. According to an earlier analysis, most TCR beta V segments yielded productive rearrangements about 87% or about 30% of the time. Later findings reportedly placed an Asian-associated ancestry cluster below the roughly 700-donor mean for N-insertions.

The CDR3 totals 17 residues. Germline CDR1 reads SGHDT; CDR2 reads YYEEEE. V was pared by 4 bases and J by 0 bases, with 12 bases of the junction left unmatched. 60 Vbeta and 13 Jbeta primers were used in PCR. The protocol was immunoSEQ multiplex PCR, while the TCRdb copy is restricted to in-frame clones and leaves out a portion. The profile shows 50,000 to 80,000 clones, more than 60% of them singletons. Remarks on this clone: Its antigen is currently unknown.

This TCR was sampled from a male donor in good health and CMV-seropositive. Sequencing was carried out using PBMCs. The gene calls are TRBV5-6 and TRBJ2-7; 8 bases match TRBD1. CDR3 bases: TGTGCCAGCAGCCTTACCCAGGGGGCGCTTGTCTCCTACGAGCAGTACTTC. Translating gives CASSLTQGALVSYEQYF.